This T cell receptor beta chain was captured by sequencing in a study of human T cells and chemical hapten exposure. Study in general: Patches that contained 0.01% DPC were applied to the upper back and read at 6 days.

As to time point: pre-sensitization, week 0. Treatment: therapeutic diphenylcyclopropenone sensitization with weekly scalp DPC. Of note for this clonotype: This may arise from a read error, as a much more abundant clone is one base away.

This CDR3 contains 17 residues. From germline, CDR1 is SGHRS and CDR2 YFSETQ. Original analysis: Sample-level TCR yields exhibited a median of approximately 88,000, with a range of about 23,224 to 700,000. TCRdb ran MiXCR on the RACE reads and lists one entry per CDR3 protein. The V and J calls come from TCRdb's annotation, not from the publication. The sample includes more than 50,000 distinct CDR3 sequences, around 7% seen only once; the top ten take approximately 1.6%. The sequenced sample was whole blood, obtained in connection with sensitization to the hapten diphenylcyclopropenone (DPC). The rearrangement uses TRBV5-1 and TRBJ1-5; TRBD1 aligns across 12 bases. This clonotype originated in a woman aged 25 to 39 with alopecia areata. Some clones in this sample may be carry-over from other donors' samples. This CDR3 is CASSLVPGQGAPGPQNF. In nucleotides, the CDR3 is TGCGCCAGCAGCTTGGTCCCGGGACAGGGGGCTCCTGGGCCCCAGAATTTT.